Below are 15 T cell receptor beta chains sequenced from a single sample in a study of CD8+ T cells in alopecia areata. Treatment specified: oral pan-JAK inhibitor, 5-10 mg twice daily. Sequencing relied on a cDNA template that was reverse transcribed from extracted RNA. Here immunoSEQ multiplex PCR was the method, and the copy in TCRdb shows in-frame clones only, minus some. The data show about 190,000 clones, with under 70% seen just once and about 4% held by the top ten. This specimen consisted of CD4+ T cells sorted from blood, obtained at week 4, from a patient treated with tofacitinib. The receptors shown here come from a human donor with alopecia areata.

This clone has only a few counts. The chain couples TRBV5-1 to TRBJ2-7; D is uncertain. Trimming cost V 4 bases and J 5 bases, with 7 bases left between them. The CDR3 loop spans 11 amino acids. Germline assignment: CDR1 SGHRS and CDR2 YFSETQ. CDR3 protein: CASSLGNEQYF. As DNA, the CDR3 is TGCGCCAGCAGCCTAGGGAACGAGCAGTACTTC.

This chain connects TRBV5-1 to TRBJ2-7; 7 bases are a match to TRBD1. V lost 8 bases, J lost 5 bases, and 13 bases stayed unmatched. The CDR3 runs 14 residues. Per the germline V gene, CDR1 is SGHRS and CDR2 is YFSETQ. Written as DNA, the CDR3 is TGCGCCAGTAGACAGGGAATATCGGCCAACGAGCAGTACTTC. Translating it yields CASRQGISANEQYF.

This chain joins TRBV2 and TRBJ2-2, with 8 bases identical to TRBD1. J was trimmed by 5 bases and V by 8 bases; bases with no gene match: 7. There are 14 residues in the CDR3. Per germline, CDR1 SNHLY and CDR2 FYNNEI. In nucleotides, the CDR3 is TGTGCCAGCCAAGGGACAGGATGGACCGGGGAGCTGTTTTTT. It specifies CASQGTGWTGELFF.

Turning to this clone: This sample also contains other DNA sequences that code for the same CDR3. The V gene is TRBV5-1, the J gene TRBJ1-1; D is unclear. V was shortened by 0 bases and J by 0 bases, with 6 bases between the two germline ends. Germline V gene data show CDR1 as SGHRS and CDR2 as YFSETQ. The CDR3 has 14 residues. This CDR3 is CASSLGDMNTEAFF. DNA of the CDR3: TGCGCCAGCAGCTTGGGGGATATGAACACTGAAGCTTTCTTT.

V gene TRBV5-6 combines with J gene TRBJ1-1, with TRBD1 matching over 7 bases. Per germline, CDR1 SGHDT and CDR2 YYEEEE. The J segment lost 11 bases and the V segment lost 4 bases, leaving 5 bases of the junction unmatched. The CDR3 length is 11 residues. CDR3 loop: CASSQGTDAFF. In nucleotides, the CDR3 is TGTGCCAGCAGCCAGGGGACAGACGCTTTCTTT.

The rearrangement uses TRBV4-2 and TRBJ2-7; D ambiguous. This CDR3 has 14 residues. From germline, CDR1 is LGHNA and CDR2 YNFKEQ. V lost 0 bases to trimming and J lost 2 bases, with 8 bases between them. The CDR3 DNA sequence: TGTGCCAGCAGCCAAGACGGTCTGACCTACGAGCAGTACTTC. This codes for CASSQDGLTYEQYF.

The chain recombines TRBV10-3 with TRBJ1-6, with unresolved D. This CDR3 has 12 residues. Looked up from germline, CDR1 is ENHRY and CDR2 is SYGVKD. The V and J ends lost 6 bases and 9 bases respectively, with 9 bases between them. This CDR3 is CAISHVGSPLHF. The CDR3 DNA follows: TGTGCCATCAGCCATGTTGGTTCACCCCTCCACTTT.

This clone was picked up one time. The V call is TRBV6-1, the J call TRBJ1-5, with 10 bases aligning to TRBD1. CDR3 length: 17 amino acids. Germline V lookup: CDR1 MNHNS, CDR2 SASEGT. Unmatched junction bases numbered 13, after V lost 4 bases and J lost 7 bases. Here the CDR3 DNA reads TGTGCCAGCAGTGGGGGGACAGGGGTCGGACCGCGGCAGCCCCAGCATTTT. The encoded protein is CASSGGTGVGPRQPQHF.

The chain uses TRBV30 and TRBJ1-1; TRBD1 agrees at 8 bases. After removal of 3 bases from V and 0 bases from J, the junction contained 6 bases not matched to a gene. CDR1 GTSNPN and CDR2 SVGIG come from the germline V gene (reference sequence). The CDR3 sequence is 15 residues long. CDR3 DNA: TGTGCCTGGAGCCGGGACAGGAGCTTGAACACTGAAGCTTTCTTT. Translation: CAWSRDRSLNTEAFF.

This clone was recorded a few times. CDR3 DNA sequence: TGCAGCGTTGAACGCGCAGTCTTCTCCTACGAGCAGTACTTC. Encoded protein: CSVERAVFSYEQYF. This chain joins TRBV29-1 and TRBJ2-7; D gene unclear. The V and J ends lost 2 bases and 0 bases respectively, with 11 bases between them. CDR1 is SQVTM, CDR2 ANQGSEA, per germline. The CDR3 totals 14 residues.

On this clone: One junction end disagrees with the germline gene, perhaps due to a read error. J is TRBJ1-1 and V is TRBV29-1, with unresolved D. The CDR3 contains 13 residues. Per the germline V gene, CDR1 is SQVTM and CDR2 is ANQGSEA. CDR3 coding DNA: TGCAGCGTGGAAGTGACACAGAACACTGAAGCTTTCTTT. It translates to CSVEVTQNTEAFF.

The rearrangement joins TRBV6-8 to TRBJ1-2; the D gene is possibly TRBD1 (5 bases). CDR1 MNHGY and CDR2 SAAAGT come from the germline V gene. V shed 2 bases and J shed 4 bases, with 17 bases lying between them. The CDR3 is made up of 16 amino acids. The CDR3 DNA reads as TGTGCCAGCAGTTACACTACAAGTACAGGCGGCTATGGCTACACCTTC. Translation gives CASSYTTSTGGYGYTF.

This clone was observed once. The chain recombines TRBV6-5 with TRBJ1-6; no firm D call. The CDR3 has 12 residues. V was cut by 6 bases and J by 14 bases, with 14 bases left in between. Looked up from germline, CDR1 is MNHEY and CDR2 is SVGAGI. CDR3 bases: TGTGCCAGCAGCCCTGCCCACGGCACCCTCCACTTT. Translation gives CASSPAHGTLHF.

This clone was counted between two and nine times. The CDR3 reads CASSANLDRVVETQYF. CDR3 in DNA: TGTGCCAGCAGTGCGAACTTGGACAGGGTAGTAGAGACCCAGTACTTC. The chain recombines TRBV6-1 with TRBJ2-5; 8 nucleotides agree with TRBD1. Germline V lookup: CDR1 MNHNS, CDR2 SASEGT. The V and J ends lost 4 bases and 4 bases, in that order; junction bases with no gene match: 11. This CDR3 is built from 16 residues.

The genes are TRBV7-2 and TRBJ2-2; either TRBD1 or TRBD2 may fit D (6 bases each). V lost 5 bases and J 6 bases, leaving 16 bases between the germline ends. The germline gives CDR1 SGHTA, CDR2 FQGNSA. CDR3 length: 15 residues. The CDR3 coding sequence is TGTGCCAGCAGCCAGACCGGGGGCGCCGCCGGGGAGCTGTTTTTT. Translating it yields CASSQTGGAAGELFF.